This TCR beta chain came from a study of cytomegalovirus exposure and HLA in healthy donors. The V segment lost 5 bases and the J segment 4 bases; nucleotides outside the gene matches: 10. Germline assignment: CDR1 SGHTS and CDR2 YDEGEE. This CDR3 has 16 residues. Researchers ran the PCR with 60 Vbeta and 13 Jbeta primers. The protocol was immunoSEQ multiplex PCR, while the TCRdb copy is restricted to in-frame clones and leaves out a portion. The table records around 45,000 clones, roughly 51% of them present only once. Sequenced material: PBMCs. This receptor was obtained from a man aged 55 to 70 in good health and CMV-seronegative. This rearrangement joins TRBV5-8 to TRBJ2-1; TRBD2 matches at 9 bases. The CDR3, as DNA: TGTGCCAGCAGACCTAACGGTCTAGCGGGGTACAATGAGCAGTTCTTC. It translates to CASRPNGLAGYNEQFF.